These T cell receptor beta chains were read from a single sample in a study of graft-versus-host responses after intestinal transplantation. Produced via immunoSEQ multiplex PCR; TCRdb's table is partial and in-frame only. The sample has around 100,000 clones; approximately 93% are singletons. Their target antigens are unknown. The source was unstimulated CD8+ T cells sorted from spleen or lymph node cells, collected before transplant. The origin of the receptors is a human donor who was the organ donor for an intestinal transplant. CDR3s include the opening cysteine and the closing phenylalanine or tryptophan. A D gene is named only where the DNA matches it firmly.

CASSLVGESYNEQFF	TGTGCCAGCAGCTTAGTAGGAGAGTCCTACAATGAGCAGTTCTTC	NA	TRBJ2-1	TRBV7-6
CASSLSTIHEQFF	TGTGCCAGCAGTTTATCGACTATTCATGAGCAGTTCTTC	NA	TRBJ2-1	TRBV27
CASRPEKWEKLFF	TGTGCCAGCAGGCCCGAGAAATGGGAAAAACTGTTTTTT	NA	TRBJ1-4	TRBV28
CASRQRGGHVNTEAFF	TGCGCCAGCAGACAAAGGGGTGGGCACGTGAACACTGAAGCTTTCTTT	NA	TRBJ1-1	TRBV23-1
CASSVSADSYEQYF	TGTGCCAGCAGCGTATCGGCGGACTCCTACGAGCAGTACTTC	NA	TRBJ2-7	TRBV9
CASSLGQGRGYGYTF	TGTGCCAGCAGCTTGGGGCAGGGAAGAGGGTATGGCTACACCTTC	NA	TRBJ1-2	TRBV5-6
CASSFGPFSYEQYF	TGTGCCAGTAGTTTCGGCCCATTCTCCTACGAGCAGTACTTC	NA	TRBJ2-7	TRBV19
CASSPTDLPSPYEQYF	TGTGCCAGCAGCCCGACAGATCTTCCCTCCCCTTACGAGCAGTACTTC	NA	TRBJ2-7	TRBV7-9
CASSHGSSYEQYF	TGCGCCAGCAGCCACGGTAGTAGCTACGAGCAGTACTTC	NA	TRBJ2-7	TRBV5-1
CAWSTQDTTYNEQFF	TGTGCCTGGTCTACACAAGACACAACGTACAATGAGCAGTTCTTC	NA	TRBJ2-1	TRBV30
CASSIELGTNEQYF	TGTGCCAGTAGTATAGAATTGGGGACGAACGAGCAGTACTTC	NA	TRBJ2-7	TRBV19
CSVPGSYGYTF	TGCAGCGTACCGGGGAGCTATGGCTACACCTTC	NA	TRBJ1-2	TRBV29-1
CASSQVLGDSYEQYF	TGTGCCAGCAGCCAAGTCTTAGGGGATTCCTACGAGCAGTACTTC	NA	TRBJ2-7	TRBV4-2
CASSPRASGSHFLYEQYF	TGTGCCAGCTCACCACGGGCTAGCGGGAGCCACTTTTTGTACGAGCAGTACTTC	TRBD2	TRBJ2-7	TRBV18
CSARDYEQYF	TGCAGTGCTAGGGACTACGAGCAGTACTTC	NA	TRBJ2-7	TRBV20-1
CASSGSGRSTDTQYF	TGTGCCAGCAGCGGGAGCGGGAGGTCCACAGATACGCAGTATTTT	TRBD2	TRBJ2-3	TRBV9
CASSPQVVGTEAFF	TGTGCCAGCAGCCCCCAGGTGGTGGGCACTGAAGCTTTCTTT	NA	TRBJ1-1	TRBV9
CASSVILDTQYF	TGTGCCAGCAGCGTAATATTGGATACGCAGTATTTT	NA	TRBJ2-3	TRBV9